A single sample gave rise to the 26 T cell receptor beta chains below, sequenced in a study of post-analysis software for immune sequencing data. Study outcomes and limitations: Elevated frequency relative to controls characterized 4 or 5 TRBV segments in patients, TRBV5-6, TRBV5-1 and TRBV20-1 among them.

Libraries were made from TCR beta cDNA, and they carried unique molecular identifiers. TCRdb fed the PCR reads into MiXCR, producing one record per CDR3 protein. The sample shows roughly 800,000 distinct CDR3 sequences, around 46% of them seen only once. What these receptors recognize is not known. Source material: blood. These receptors all stem from a girl aged 5 to 17 with multiple sclerosis.

This clonotype was picked up a small number of times. The chain joins TRBV29-1 to TRBJ1-1; maybe TRBD1 (5 bases). This CDR3 spans 13 amino acids. Per germline, CDR1 SQVTM and CDR2 ANQGSEA. CDR3 sequence: CGVQGRLGTEAFF. The CDR3 DNA is TGCGGGGTCCAGGGCCGGTTGGGGACTGAAGCTTTCTTT.

This chain connects TRBV11-1 to TRBJ2-1; TRBD2 matches 9 bases. V dropped 1 base and J dropped 3; count of bases not matched to a gene: 4. The germline V gene encodes CDR1 SGHAT and CDR2 FQDESV (reference sequence). This CDR3 is built from 16 residues. CDR3 bases: TGTGCCAGCAGCTTAGGTCCAGCGGGAGGCTACAATGAGCAGTTCTTC. Translated: CASSLGPAGGYNEQFF.

This chain connects TRBV30 to TRBJ2-1; D may be TRBD2 (5 bases). The CDR3 extends over 14 amino acids. Germline V gene sequence: CDR1 GTSNPN, CDR2 SVGIG (reference sequence). Trimming took off 5 bases at V and 5 bases at J, with 16 bases between the two ends. The CDR3 bases are TGTGCCTGGCCAACCCGGGGATCTCACAATGAGCAGTTCTTC. Its protein is CAWPTRGSHNEQFF.

In its sample, this clonotype was seen a few times. The rearrangement links TRBV27 to TRBJ2-7, with D possibly being TRBD2 (5 bases). Germline loops: CDR1 MNHEY, CDR2 SMNVEV (reference sequence). V lost 5 bases, J lost 0 bases, and 17 bases lay in between. The CDR3 has 16 residues. The CDR3 loop is CASSHSLANHSYEQYF. The CDR3 bases are TGTGCCAGCAGTCACAGCTTAGCGAACCACTCCTACGAGCAGTACTTC.

In this sample, this clonotype turned up a few times. The chain joins TRBV3-1 to TRBJ1-2; a weak D match, TRBD1 (5 bases). The CDR3 covers 16 residues. V gave up 0 bases and J gave up 4 bases, with 15 bases separating them. Germline CDR1 reads LGHDT; CDR2 reads YNNKEL (reference sequence). The chain's CDR3 is CASSQDHGGTPYGYTF. The CDR3 nucleotides are TGTGCCAGCAGCCAAGATCACGGGGGGACGCCCTATGGCTACACCTTC.

The chain uses TRBV10-3 and TRBJ2-3; D remains unclear. Germline assignment: CDR1 ENHRY and CDR2 SYGVKD. This CDR3 is built from 14 residues. The germline V and J ends were trimmed by 3 bases and 2 bases, with 9 bases remaining between them. The CDR3 DNA reads as TGTGCCATCAGTGACTTAGGGCCCACAGATACGCAGTATTTT. Its protein product is CAISDLGPTDTQYF.

The CDR3 loop is CASSSGTGIWNEQFF. CDR3 DNA: TGCGCCAGCAGCTCCGGGACAGGGATCTGGAATGAGCAGTTCTTC. The rearrangement uses TRBV5-1 and TRBJ2-1, with 9 bases lining up with TRBD1. The CDR3 is made up of 15 amino acids. CDR1 and CDR2 from the germline V gene are SGHRS and YFSETQ. Germline trimming cut 3 bases from V and 7 bases from J; bases unmatched to any gene: 8.

This chain uses TRBV7-9 with TRBJ2-7; D ambiguous. The CDR3 is 15 amino acids. Germline CDR1 and CDR2: SEHNR and FQNEAQ (reference sequence). Trimming pared 5 bases from V and 7 bases from J, leaving 21 bases between. CDR3 residues: CASSPVPGPLSEQYF. DNA for the CDR3: TGTGCCAGCAGCCCAGTCCCCGGGCCTCTTTCTGAGCAGTACTTC.

The V and J genes are TRBV12-3 or TRBV12-4 and TRBJ2-1; 10 bases fit TRBD1. The J segment lost 2 bases and the V segment lost 6 bases, leaving 4 bases of the junction unmatched. The length of the CDR3 is 15 residues. CDR3: CASRAGTGAYNEQFF. CDR3 DNA sequence: TGTGCCAGCAGAGCCGGGACAGGGGCCTACAATGAGCAGTTCTTC.

This chain joins TRBV7-8 and TRBJ2-5; D remains unclear. The J call is in doubt because the DNA end fits TRBJ2-7 better. Germline CDR1 reads SGHVS; CDR2 reads FQNEAQ. There are 14 residues in the CDR3. This chain's CDR3 is CASSLGHKDYEQYF. In DNA form, the CDR3 reads TGTGCCAGCAGCTTAGGGCACAAGGACTACGAGCAGTACTTC.

The rearrangement joins TRBV15 to TRBJ2-5; 8 bases are a match to TRBD2. The J call may be wrong; the DNA end is better matched by TRBJ2-7. CDR3 size: 20 residues. CDR1 is LNHNV and CDR2 is YYDKDF in the germline V gene (reference sequence). The CDR3 DNA reads TGTGCCACCAGCAGAGCTGCAGCGGGAGAAGGAGGTGGAAAGTGGGACGAGCAGTACTTC. Its protein product is CATSRAAAGEGGGKWDEQYF.

This clonotype was counted a few times. The chain's CDR3 is CASSQADRSYNEQFF. CDR3 bases: TGCGCCAGCAGCCAGGCGGATCGCTCCTACAATGAGCAGTTCTTC. The V gene is TRBV4-1, the J gene TRBJ2-1; D is uncertain. This CDR3 has 15 amino acids. The germline gives CDR1 MGHRA, CDR2 YSYEKL. Trimming left V 3 bases short and J 0 bases short, with 9 bases between.

This clonotype has a handful of counts. This chain connects TRBV15 to TRBJ2-5, with no clear D. The CDR3 consists of 15 residues. The V gene lost 5 bases and the J gene lost 0 bases, with 13 bases spanning the gap. Germline CDR1 reads LNHNV; CDR2 reads YYDKDF (reference sequence). The CDR3 region is CATSPGEAYQETQYF. CDR3 coding DNA: TGTGCCACCAGCCCCGGAGAAGCATACCAAGAGACCCAGTACTTC.

The chain employs TRBV14 and TRBJ2-1; the D gene is possibly TRBD2 (5 bases). V was clipped by 1 base and J by 11 bases, with 15 bases between them. The CDR3 is made up of 14 amino acids. The germline V gene encodes CDR1 SGHDN and CDR2 FVKESK. The CDR3 is CASSQVADPGKQFF. The CDR3 region has the DNA TGTGCCAGCAGCCAAGTGGCGGACCCGGGGAAGCAGTTCTTC.

V is TRBV20-1 and J is TRBJ1-4; D is perhaps TRBD1 (6 bases). Germline assignment: CDR1 DFQATT and CDR2 SNEGSKA (reference sequence). Trimming took off 6 bases at V and 4 bases at J, with 15 bases between the two ends. This CDR3 is built from 14 residues. The CDR3 protein is CSARKGGFNEKLFF. In DNA form, the CDR3 reads TGCAGTGCGCGAAAGGGGGGTTTTAATGAAAAACTGTTTTTT.

The gene calls are TRBV3-1 and TRBJ2-3; 7 bases match TRBD1. Germline V gene data show CDR1 as LGHDT and CDR2 as YNNKEL (reference sequence). The CDR3 is 17 residues long. Trimming cost V 2 bases and J 4 bases; bases outside gene matches: 12. The CDR3 sequence: CASSQFLGTDQPDTQYF. For the CDR3, the DNA is TGTGCCAGCAGCCAATTTTTAGGGACAGACCAACCAGATACGCAGTATTTT.

The chain links TRBV27 to TRBJ2-1; 13 bases match TRBD2. CDR1 MNHEY and CDR2 SMNVEV come from the germline V gene (reference sequence). The V segment lost 6 bases and the J segment 10 bases; nucleotides outside the gene matches: 21. This CDR3 is 19 amino acids long. The CDR3 here is CASRPFGLAGVPGLREQFF. The CDR3, as DNA: TGTGCCAGCAGACCCTTCGGACTAGCGGGAGTCCCAGGACTGCGGGAGCAGTTCTTC.

The gene calls are TRBV10-3 and TRBJ2-1; unclear D gene. The CDR3 contains 16 residues. V was trimmed by 0 bases and J by 0 bases, leaving 9 bases between them. From germline, CDR1 is ENHRY and CDR2 SYGVKD. The CDR3 region has the DNA TGTGCCATCAGTGAGTCGGGTCGGAACTCCTACAATGAGCAGTTCTTC. It specifies CAISESGRNSYNEQFF.

The chain carries TRBV2 and TRBJ2-7; D is uncertain. Germline loops: CDR1 SNHLY, CDR2 FYNNEI. Trimming removed 6 bases from V and 0 bases from J, with 12 bases in between. The CDR3 totals 14 residues. For the CDR3, the DNA is TGTGCCAGCAGGCCTTTCCCCAGCTCCTACGAGCAGTACTTC. This codes for CASRPFPSSYEQYF.

The chain couples TRBV6-1 to TRBJ2-1, with 11 bases aligning to TRBD2. Germline assignment: CDR1 MNHNS and CDR2 SASEGT. The CDR3 covers 14 residues. J gave up 9 bases and V 7 bases, and 8 bases lay outside the gene matches. CDR3 nucleotides: TGTGCCAGCAACCCCGGTAGCGGGAGGGGTGAGCAGTTCTTC. Protein product: CASNPGSGRGEQFF.

The chain carries TRBV6-6 and TRBJ2-7; either TRBD1 or TRBD2 may supply D (5 bases each). V lost 3 bases, J lost 0 bases, and 9 bases lay in between. Germline CDR1 and CDR2: MNHNY and SVGAGI (reference sequence). The CDR3 has 14 residues. The CDR3 nucleotides are TGTGCCAGCAGTTATTGGGGGAGCTCCTACGAGCAGTACTTC. Amino acids: CASSYWGSSYEQYF.

This clonotype showed up just a few times. This chain uses TRBV12-3 or TRBV12-4 with TRBJ2-7, with D tentatively TRBD1 or TRBD2 (5 bases each). Trimming pared 1 base from V and 3 bases from J, leaving 10 bases between. The CDR3 consists of 14 residues. DNA of the CDR3: TGTGCCAGCAGTTTAGGAGGGGCCGACTACGAGCAGTACTTC. Translated, it gives CASSLGGADYEQYF.

J is TRBJ2-3 and V is TRBV9, with 8 positions matching TRBD2. CDR1 SGDLS and CDR2 YYNGEE come from the germline V gene. The CDR3 is made up of 16 amino acids. V was clipped by 2 bases and J by 4 bases; unmatched bases: 9. This CDR3 reads CASSVTSAKESDTQYF. The CDR3 nucleotides are TGTGCCAGCAGCGTGACTAGCGCTAAGGAGTCAGATACGCAGTATTTT.

This chain uses TRBV6-6 with TRBJ1-4; 8 bases match TRBD1. The CDR3 spans 14 residues. Unmatched junction bases numbered 5, after V lost 6 bases and J lost 5 bases. Germline V CDR1 and CDR2: MNHNY, SVGAGI (reference sequence). The CDR3 DNA follows: TGTGCCAGCAGACTCACAGGGGGAAATGAAAAACTGTTTTTT. This encodes CASRLTGGNEKLFF.

With regard to this clonotype: One end of the junction does not line up with germline, which may come from a read error. This CDR3 is CASSLEVGATGDAQYF. CDR3 in DNA: TGCGCCAGCAGCTTGGAGGTGGGAGCGACGGGAGATGCGCAGTATTTT. This rearrangement joins TRBV5-1 to TRBJ2-3; a possible D gene is TRBD2 (6 bases). The CDR3 extends over 16 amino acids. Germline CDR1 is SGHRS and CDR2 is YFSETQ. The whole variable domain, remainder taken from reference TRBV5-1 and TRBJ2-3, is KAGVTQTPRYLIKTRGQQVTLSCSPISGHRSVSWYQQTPGQGLQFLFEYFSETQRNKGNFPGRFSGRQFSNSRSEMNVSTLELGDSALYLCASSLEVGATGDAQYFGPGTRLTVL.

The gene calls are TRBV11-3 and TRBJ2-1, with TRBD2 identical over 15 bases. The CDR3 extends over 19 amino acids. Germline V lookup: CDR1 SGHNT, CDR2 YENEEA. V lost 7 bases to trimming and J lost 1 base; unmatched junction nucleotides: 11. The CDR3 DNA follows: TGTGCCAGCAACCCGCAAGTGGGACTAGCGGGAGGATCCTACAATGAGCAGTTCTTC. Its translation is CASNPQVGLAGGSYNEQFF.